These 8 T cell receptor beta chains originate from one sample sequenced in a study of response to subunit inactivated influenza vaccine. TCRdb re-called the RT-PCR reads through MiXCR, storing one row per CDR3 protein. The data hold 500,000 to 600,000 distinct CDR3 sequences, with about an eighth observed a single time. The sequences come from PBMCs from blood, collected on the day of vaccination. These receptors all stem from a man between 50 and 59 years old who received an inactivated influenza vaccine.

This clonotype has a single count. J is TRBJ1-2 and V is TRBV5-1, with 10 nucleotides matching TRBD1. V lost 4 bases and J lost 7; bases outside the gene matches: 13. The CDR3 totals 16 residues. Germline V lookup: CDR1 SGHRS, CDR2 YFSETQ. The CDR3 sequence: CASSLGPGTGAAGYTF. The DNA of the CDR3 is TGCGCCAGCAGCCTAGGTCCCGGGACAGGGGCGGCTGGCTACACCTTC.

J is TRBJ2-2 and V is TRBV3-1; D ambiguous. In germline, CDR1 is LGHDT, CDR2 YNNKEL (reference sequence). V was clipped by 0 bases and J by 2 bases, with 7 bases between them. CDR3 length: 15 amino acids. CDR3 DNA: TGTGCCAGCAGCCAAGATGGGATAAACACCGGGGAGCTGTTTTTT. Its translation: CASSQDGINTGELFF.

The chain joins TRBV4-2 to TRBJ2-2; a possible D gene is TRBD2 (5 bases). The CDR3 totals 17 residues. V was clipped by 0 bases and J by 7 bases, with 18 bases between them. Germline loops: CDR1 LGHNA, CDR2 YNFKEQ. The CDR3 is CASSQDPKRAPLGELFF. The DNA for the CDR3 is TGTGCCAGCAGCCAAGACCCAAAGAGGGCACCCCTCGGGGAGCTGTTTTTT.

This rearrangement joins TRBV30 to TRBJ2-3; D gene uncertain. Looked up from germline, CDR1 is GTSNPN and CDR2 is SVGIG (reference sequence). Trimming took 1 base from V and 1 from J, leaving 15 bases between them. The CDR3 spans 16 residues. The CDR3 region is CAWSDPSQLGTDTQYF. The CDR3 DNA sequence: TGTGCCTGGAGTGACCCCAGTCAATTAGGCACAGATACGCAGTATTTT.

This clonotype was observed a handful of times. The chain combines TRBV27 with TRBJ2-1; 9 bases line up with TRBD1. Germline trimming cut 0 bases from V and 4 bases from J; bases unmatched to any gene: 4. The CDR3 runs 16 residues. The germline V gene encodes CDR1 MNHEY and CDR2 SMNVEV (reference sequence). CDR3 amino acids: CASSLSGTGPYNEQFF. The CDR3 DNA follows: TGTGCCAGCAGTTTATCCGGGACAGGGCCTTACAATGAGCAGTTCTTC.

In this sample, this clonotype turned up many times. The gene calls are TRBV12-3 or TRBV12-4 and TRBJ2-3; D gene uncertain. Trimming shortened V by 3 bases and J by 2 bases, and 6 bases separated the two germline ends. The CDR3 covers 13 residues. CDR3 in amino acids: CASSLRDTDTQYF. In DNA, the CDR3 is TGTGCCAGCAGTTTGAGAGACACAGATACGCAGTATTTT.

V usage is TRBV4-2 and J usage is TRBJ2-1; TRBD2 matches 11 bases. This CDR3 is built from 16 residues. Germline values: CDR1 LGHNA, CDR2 YNFKEQ. With V trimmed by 4 bases and J by 10 bases, 12 bases remained unmatched. The CDR3 protein is CASSLFLAGGNIEQFF. Here the CDR3 DNA reads TGTGCCAGCAGCCTCTTTCTAGCGGGAGGTAACATCGAGCAGTTCTTC.

This clonotype showed up just a few times. The rearrangement links TRBV4-1 to TRBJ2-2, with D unresolved. In germline, CDR1 is MGHRA, CDR2 YSYEKL. The V end was cut by 0 bases, the J end by 5 bases, with 10 bases between. The CDR3 contains 15 residues. The CDR3 sequence is CASSQDGLRTGELFF. The CDR3 coding sequence is TGCGCCAGCAGCCAAGACGGTCTTCGTACCGGGGAGCTGTTTTTT.